The following is a T cell receptor (beta chain) sequence with its context. CDR3 length equals 14 residues. Germline values: CDR1 LGHNA, CDR2 YNFKEQ. Trimming took 1 base from V and 7 from J, leaving 13 bases between them. The repertoire was sequenced with immunoSEQ multiplex PCR; TCRdb's copy has only in-frame clones and lacks some. The sample shows about 200,000 clones, around 90% of them seen only once. The data are from a study of blood T cell repertoires in COVID-19. About the research overall: Donors in the United States, Italy and Spain gave samples during acute or convalescent COVID-19. Sources were T cells, B-cell-depleted T cells, or PBMCs; the material itself was cDNA or gDNA.

The receptor's source is a man aged 50 to 60 with acute or convalescent COVID-19. Sequences were obtained from peripheral blood. The chain is built from TRBV4-2 and TRBJ2-5, with a weak D call TRBD2 (6 bases). For the CDR3, the DNA is TGTGCCAGCAGCCAAGGGGACTGGAGTGGGACCCAGTACTTC. Translation gives CASSQGDWSGTQYF.